This T cell receptor beta chain was recovered during a study of T cell responses to AZD1222 COVID-19 vaccine. The CDR3 is made up of 15 amino acids. Germline V gene lookup returns CDR1 SGHTS and CDR2 YDEGEE. The V gene lost 4 bases and the J gene lost 4 bases, with 17 bases spanning the gap. Libraries were prepared by immunoSEQ multiplex PCR; TCRdb keeps only in-frame clonotypes and omits some of them. The sample lists about 140,000 clones, less than 95% occurring once. In regard to this clone: The antigen is unknown.

Study results and limitations: Two AZD1222 doses significantly raised spike-specific TCR breadth and depth over controls. Nearly half of spike-specific TCRs reportedly target unmutated variant regions. CD4 TCRs covered the whole spike, strongest at regions 160-218 and 743-854. Most donors were white British, females outnumbered males, and clonal diversity was possibly underestimated.

The source material was peripheral blood, sampled on day 0 of AZD1222 vaccination. The receptor's source is an adult in good health. This chain uses TRBV5-8 with TRBJ2-5, with D perhaps TRBD1 (6 bases). This chain's CDR3 is CASSPGIRGSETQYF. The CDR3 region has the DNA TGTGCCAGCAGCCCGGGGATCAGGGGTTCAGAGACCCAGTACTTC.